The rows below give T cell receptor beta chains drawn from one sample of a study of blood T cell repertoires in COVID-19. Sequenced by immunoSEQ multiplex PCR; TCRdb stores in-frame clones only, minus some. The sample has around 260,000 clones; about 89% are singletons. Sequenced material: peripheral blood. These receptors originate from a woman aged 40 to 50 who had recovered from COVID-19. CDR3s include the opening cysteine and the closing phenylalanine or tryptophan. Fields, in order: J gene, CDR3 length, V gene, D gene, CDR3 protein. The D gene is left open where the match is weak.

j_call: TRBJ2-1; cdr3_length: 14; v_call: TRBV5-1; d_call: .; cdr3_aa: CASSPLQGRNEQFF
j_call: TRBJ2-1; cdr3_length: 16; v_call: TRBV24-1; d_call: TRBD1; cdr3_aa: CATSDRTGANYNEQFF
j_call: TRBJ2-1; cdr3_length: 15; v_call: TRBV15; d_call: .; cdr3_aa: CATSRDDRGLDEQFF
j_call: TRBJ2-3; cdr3_length: 19; v_call: TRBV19; d_call: TRBD2; cdr3_aa: CASSIFWTSGDWDTDTQYF
j_call: TRBJ2-3; cdr3_length: 15; v_call: TRBV7-2; d_call: TRBD2; cdr3_aa: CASSLSGRAGDTQYF
j_call: TRBJ2-7; cdr3_length: 14; v_call: TRBV19; d_call: TRBD2; cdr3_aa: CASSASGTGAEQYF
j_call: TRBJ1-1; cdr3_length: 13; v_call: TRBV4-1; d_call: TRBD1; cdr3_aa: CASSQDGTVEAFF
j_call: TRBJ2-1; cdr3_length: 14; v_call: TRBV6-6; d_call: TRBD1; cdr3_aa: CASTKTGLYNEQFF
j_call: TRBJ2-7; cdr3_length: 16; v_call: TRBV19; d_call: TRBD2; cdr3_aa: CASSIGVLAGHDEQYF
j_call: TRBJ2-3; cdr3_length: 17; v_call: TRBV19; d_call: TRBD2; cdr3_aa: CASSVDPSGAGTDTQYF
j_call: TRBJ2-1; cdr3_length: 14; v_call: TRBV6-5; d_call: TRBD2; cdr3_aa: CASSKLSGSHEQFF
j_call: TRBJ2-3; cdr3_length: 16; v_call: TRBV5-1; d_call: .; cdr3_aa: CASSRTGDRGGDTQYF
j_call: TRBJ2-1; cdr3_length: 14; v_call: TRBV7-9; d_call: TRBD2; cdr3_aa: CASRGGGVYNEQFF
j_call: TRBJ2-5; cdr3_length: 17; v_call: TRBV11-3; d_call: TRBD2; cdr3_aa: CASSPESGTSGSGTQYF
j_call: TRBJ2-5; cdr3_length: 18; v_call: TRBV28; d_call: TRBD1; cdr3_aa: CASRNPYRTGQYQETQYF
j_call: TRBJ2-5; cdr3_length: 14; v_call: TRBV2; d_call: .; cdr3_aa: CASTKRTGGETQYF